This T cell receptor (beta chain) emerged from a study of blood T cell repertoires in COVID-19. Study-wide context: The origin of the acute and convalescent COVID-19 samples was the United States, Italy and Spain. T cells, B-cell-depleted T cells, or PBMCs provided the cDNA or gDNA that served as material.

The CDR3 has 14 amino acids. The V end was cut by 4 bases, the J end by 2 bases, with 10 bases between. From germline, CDR1 is SGHRS and CDR2 YFSETQ. Authors' analysis steps: Counts of nucleated cells, estimated from reference gene primer amplification, were obtained. The protocol was immunoSEQ multiplex PCR, while the TCRdb copy is restricted to in-frame clones and leaves out a portion. That table is the source of V, J and clone size, and D and trimming were worked out from the DNA. The sample includes about 87,000 clones, under 85% of them seen just once. Source material: peripheral blood. The TCR comes from a woman in her 70s with acute or convalescent COVID-19. The gene calls are TRBV5-1 and TRBJ1-3, with D perhaps TRBD1 (6 bases). CDR3 residues: CASSPGTTGNTIYF. The CDR3 DNA follows: TGCGCCAGCAGCCCGGGGACAACTGGAAACACCATATATTTT.